This entry features one TCR beta chain sequence. Its antigen is unidentified. The data stem from a study of shared clonotypes between healthy human individuals. CDR3 length equals 16 residues. Trimming removed 2 bases from V and 4 bases from J; junction bases left unmatched: 5. Germline CDR1 and CDR2: MNHNS and SASEGT. Study-wide points: Among donors, clonotype sharing was expected to be affected by sequencing depth. Clonotypes not shared had lower generation probabilities than those common to all four donors.

Using immunoSEQ multiplex PCR, the repertoire was profiled, and TCRdb retains in-frame clones only, with some absent. Among over 75,000 clones listed, over 60% were seen once. V and J are TRBV6-1 and TRBJ1-5, with 10 bases aligning to TRBD1. Sequenced input: memory CD8+ T cells sorted from blood. The sample's subset: CD45RO+ cells pooled with CCR7-negative TemRA cells. This clonotype was sampled from a man younger than 40 in good health. The CDR3 here is CASSEPGQGRNQPQHF. As DNA, the CDR3 is TGTGCCAGCAGTGAACCGGGACAGGGGAGAAATCAGCCCCAGCATTTT.